Each of the 17 T cell receptor beta chains below was sequenced from the same sample in a study of CD8+ T cells in alopecia areata listed by TCRdb under 2018. Receptors were amplified or captured by the immunoSEQ multiplex PCR assay. RNA was extracted from all samples and reverse transcribed into cDNA as template for TCR sequencing. The table was pulled from immuneACCESS by TCRdb, which kept in-frame rearrangements only. Such tables lose some clones; where checked, under half of the loss comes from unresolved V genes, and the rest has no known cause. Here the sample has approximately 200,000 clones; nearly 60% occur a single time. 5.5% of the sample belongs to the ten largest clones. What this sample's time point label stands for: roughly 24 weeks on oral tofacitinib. The treatment or condition label here, explained by the study, means: oral pan-JAK inhibitor, 5-10 mg twice daily. The specimen was CD4+ T cells sorted from blood, collected at week 24, from a patient treated with tofacitinib. These receptors all come from a human donor with alopecia areata.

There are a few counts of this clone. The V gene is TRBV7-8, the J gene TRBJ2-5; maybe TRBD1 (5 bases). The CDR3 has 15 residues. CDR1 is SGHVS, CDR2 FQNEAQ, per germline. V dropped 3 bases and J dropped 1 base, with 12 bases sitting between them. CDR3 region: CASSFGGHGQETQYF. The DNA for the CDR3 is TGTGCCAGCAGCTTCGGTGGACACGGCCAAGAGACCCAGTACTTC.

This rearrangement joins TRBV6-1 to TRBJ2-1; D may be TRBD1 (6 bases). CDR1 and CDR2 (germline): MNHNS, SASEGT. Trimming removed 6 bases from V and 7 bases from J, with 13 bases in between. There are 13 residues in the CDR3. This CDR3 is CASRMGAVNEQFF. CDR3 nucleotide sequence: TGTGCCAGCAGGATGGGGGCAGTGAATGAGCAGTTCTTC.

The chain employs TRBV29-1 and TRBJ2-5; 12 bases line up with TRBD2. CDR1 is SQVTM and CDR2 is ANQGSEA in the germline V gene. CDR3 length equals 16 residues. V was pared by 7 bases and J by 2 bases, with 11 bases of the junction left unmatched. CDR3 in DNA: TGCAGCGCGATCCGACTAGCGGGGGCCCCTCAAGAGACCCAGTACTTC. Translating it yields CSAIRLAGAPQETQYF.

This clone has a handful of counts. The CDR3 region is CASSLAGNIQYF. The CDR3 bases are TGTGCCAGCAGCTTAGCGGGAAACATTCAGTACTTC. The gene calls are TRBV7-9 and TRBJ2-4; D call uncertain. Germline V gives CDR1 SEHNR, CDR2 FQNEAQ (reference sequence). The length of the CDR3 is 12 residues. V was clipped by 0 bases and J by 6 bases, with 3 bases between them.

A few counts support this clone. This chain connects TRBV5-1 to TRBJ2-2, with TRBD1 matching over 8 bases. J was trimmed by 9 bases and V by 0 bases; bases with no gene match: 4. The germline V gene encodes CDR1 SGHRS and CDR2 YFSETQ. This CDR3 spans 14 amino acids. CDR3: CASSLASGGRELFF. CDR3 DNA sequence: TGCGCCAGCAGCTTGGCGTCAGGGGGCCGGGAGCTGTTTTTT.

V is TRBV6-5 and J is TRBJ2-7; perhaps TRBD1 as D (5 bases). Germline values: CDR1 MNHEY, CDR2 SVGAGI. V gave up 0 bases and J gave up 7 bases, with 13 bases separating them. The CDR3 is 14 residues long. CDR3 sequence reads: CASSYSLGAWEQYF. The CDR3 DNA follows: TGTGCCAGCAGTTACTCGTTAGGGGCTTGGGAGCAGTACTTC.

The rearrangement joins TRBV7-3 to TRBJ2-3; D is unresolved. Germline CDR1 and CDR2: SGHTA and FQGTGA. Trimming cost V 2 bases and J 6 bases, with 9 bases left between them. This CDR3 comprises 13 residues. The CDR3 coding sequence is TGTGCCAGCAGCTTACTGGTTACCGATACGCAGTATTTT. It translates to CASSLLVTDTQYF.

CDR3 amino acids: CAWSQGGSQPQHF. CDR3 nucleotide sequence: TGTGCCTGGAGCCAAGGGGGGTCTCAGCCCCAGCATTTT. This sequence joins TRBV30 and TRBJ1-5; possibly TRBD1 for D (6 bases). This CDR3 region has 13 residues. Germline V CDR1 and CDR2: GTSNPN, SVGIG (reference sequence). Trimming took off 3 bases at V and 6 bases at J, with 12 bases between the two ends.

This rearrangement joins TRBV11-2 to TRBJ2-1, with TRBD2 matching 11 bases. There are 13 residues in the CDR3. Germline CDR1 SGHAT, CDR2 FQNNGV. V was pared by 4 bases and J by 10 bases, with 3 bases of the junction left unmatched. This CDR3 reads CASSSLAGGEQFF. CDR3 coding DNA: TGTGCCAGCAGCTCCCTAGCGGGGGGCGAGCAGTTCTTC.

This clone was detected a few times. The chain couples TRBV5-4 to TRBJ1-1; weak D call: TRBD1 (6 bases). The germline V and J ends were trimmed by 5 bases and 2 bases, with 13 bases remaining between them. The CDR3 totals 14 residues. Germline lookup yields CDR1 SGHNT and CDR2 YYREEE (reference sequence). The CDR3 bases are TGTGCCAGCAGTCAAGGACAGACCAACACTGAAGCTTTCTTT. Translated: CASSQGQTNTEAFF.

The rearrangement joins TRBV4-3 to TRBJ1-2; D gene uncertain. Trimming removed 0 bases from V and 6 bases from J, with 8 bases in between. The CDR3 runs to 13 residues. Germline V lookup: CDR1 LGHNA, CDR2 YSLEER. CDR3 coding DNA: TGCGCCAGCAGCCAAGACCCCGGGGATGGCTACACCTTC. Its protein is CASSQDPGDGYTF.

V gene TRBV27 combines with J gene TRBJ2-4, with 8 bases that match TRBD2. V shed 6 bases and J 1 base; nucleotides not matched to a gene: 8. Germline CDR1 reads MNHEY; CDR2 reads SMNVEV (reference sequence). This CDR3 spans 16 amino acids. In DNA form, the CDR3 reads TGTGCCAGCAGCTGGGGACTAGAACGGGCCAAAAACATTCAGTACTTC. This encodes CASSWGLERAKNIQYF.

This clone was counted once. This chain joins TRBV5-1 and TRBJ1-1, with D unresolved. The CDR3 runs to 16 residues. Germline V gene lookup returns CDR1 SGHRS and CDR2 YFSETQ. The V and J ends lost 4 bases and 3 bases respectively, with 19 bases between them. The CDR3 DNA reads as TGCGCCAGCAGCCAAGGGAGGGAACGTGATGACACTGAAGCTTTCTTT. It specifies CASSQGRERDDTEAFF.

As DNA, the CDR3 is TGTGCCAGCAGCCCCCGGAGAGGGAACTATGGCTACACCTTC. This encodes CASSPRRGNYGYTF. The gene calls are TRBV27 and TRBJ1-2; D ambiguous. Germline V lookup: CDR1 MNHEY, CDR2 SMNVEV (reference sequence). Trimming removed 6 bases at V and 2 bases at J, with 13 bases between. The CDR3 loop spans 14 amino acids.

This clone was observed a handful of times. The V call is TRBV13, the J call TRBJ1-5; D is uncertain. Germline values: CDR1 PRHDT, CDR2 FYEKMQ (reference sequence). The ends were cut back, 4 bases at V and 1 base at J, with 8 bases in the middle. CDR3 length: 14 amino acids. The CDR3 region has the DNA TGTGCCAGCAGCTCCTCGGTGAGCAATCAGCCCCAGCATTTT. It is translated as CASSSSVSNQPQHF.

The chain carries TRBV30 and TRBJ2-5; no reliable D call. This CDR3 has 14 amino acids. The germline CDR1 and CDR2 sequences are GTSNPN and SVGIG (reference sequence). V lost 3 bases, J lost 3 bases, and 14 bases lay in between. CDR3 nucleotides: TGTGCCTGGAGGAACCTCCGTGGGGAAGAGACCCAGTACTTC. It yields the protein CAWRNLRGEETQYF.

The chain has TRBV15 and TRBJ2-3; either TRBD1 or TRBD2 may fit D (5 bases each). This CDR3 spans 15 amino acids. Trimming removed 3 bases from V and 4 bases from J, with 14 bases in between. Per the germline V gene, CDR1 is LNHNV and CDR2 is YYDKDF (reference sequence). The CDR3 DNA reads as TGTGCCACCAGCAGGGACTTTCTAGGGGCAGATACGCAGTATTTT. Translating it yields CATSRDFLGADTQYF.